A selection of T cell receptor beta chains follows, all from one sample in a study of blood T cell repertoires in COVID-19. The assay was immunoSEQ multiplex PCR, and TCRdb's table has in-frame clones only and misses some. The repertoire holds about 200,000 clones, with 94% as singletons. Sequencing input: peripheral blood. The receptors shown here come from a man younger than 45 with COVID-19, enrolled during active disease. Both conserved end residues are part of each CDR3. The D gene is left open where the match is weak. Clone size appears in some rows only: once, few, many, or a class for an expanded clone.

>-|TRBJ2-3|TRBV5-5|-
TGTGCCAGCAGCTTGGTCCGTACTAGCCAAGCTCGAAGGTATTTT
CASSLVRTSQARRYF
>TRBD1|TRBJ1-2|TRBV5-1|-
TGCGCCAGCAGCCGCGACCAGGGGGCCGACTATGGCTACACCTTC
CASSRDQGADYGYTF
>-|TRBJ1-2|TRBV6-1|-
TGTGCCAGCAGTGAAACTTTTGCGGTCTATGGCTACACCTTC
CASSETFAVYGYTF
>-|TRBJ1-1|TRBV7-5|few
TGTGTCAGAAGCTTAGCGCGGGTCTCTGAAGCTTTCTTT
CVRSLARVSEAFF
>-|TRBJ1-1|TRBV30|-
TGTGCCTGGAGTCCGTCCAACACTGAAGCTTTCTTT
CAWSPSNTEAFF
>TRBD1|TRBJ1-1|TRBV10-1|-
TGCGCCAGCAGTTTGGACAGGGTGAACACTGAAGCTTTCTTT
CASSLDRVNTEAFF
>TRBD2|TRBJ2-5|TRBV5-1|-
TGCGCCAGCAGCTTGCGCATTAGCGGGGGCCACCAAGAGACCCAGTACTTC
CASSLRISGGHQETQYF
>TRBD1|TRBJ2-7|TRBV23-1|-
TGCGCCAGCAGTCGGACCGGGACAGGGGGCTACGAGCAGTACTTC
CASSRTGTGGYEQYF
>TRBD1|TRBJ1-2|TRBV7-9|-
TGTGCCAGCAGCTTACGGGACAGGGGCTATGGCTACACCTTC
CASSLRDRGYGYTF
>-|TRBJ1-1|TRBV5-1|-
TGCGCCAGCAGCTTGGGTCAGGGGACCACTGAAGCTTTCTTT
CASSLGQGTTEAFF
>-|TRBJ2-5|TRBV5-6|few
TGTGCCAGCAGCTTGGGGAGTCTTTATGAAGAGACCCAGTACTTC
CASSLGSLYEETQYF
>-|TRBJ1-2|TRBV21-1|-
TGTGCCAGCAGCAAACTTTTGACAGGGCCCTATGGCTACACCTTC
CASSKLLTGPYGYTF
>TRBD1|TRBJ2-2|TRBV19|-
TGTGCCAGTAGAGGCCAGGGGGCGACCGGGGAGCTGTTTTTT
CASRGQGATGELFF
>TRBD1|TRBJ1-2|TRBV5-1|-
TGCGCCAGCAGCCCGCGGACAGGCTATGGCTACACCTTC
CASSPRTGYGYTF
>-|TRBJ1-6|TRBV6-2/TRBV6-3|-
TGTGCCAGCAGTTATGTCGCGGGGATGGGGCCCCGGGAAGGTTCACCCCTCCACTTT
CASSYVAGMGPREGSPLHF
>TRBD1|TRBJ2-5|TRBV4-2|-
TGTGCCAGCAGCCAAGAGGACAGGCGTGGGACCCAGTACTTC
CASSQEDRRGTQYF
>-|TRBJ2-7|TRBV12-3/TRBV12-4|once
TGTGCCAGCAGCCCCGGACTTTACGAGCAGTACTTC
CASSPGLYEQYF
>-|TRBJ1-2|TRBV10-3|-
TGTGCCATCAGTGAGACCGGGAATGGCTACACCTTC
CAISETGNGYTF
>-|TRBJ1-1|TRBV4-1|-
TGCGCCAGCAGCCAAGACAGGGATTGGGGTCGAACTGAAGCTTTCTTT
CASSQDRDWGRTEAFF
>TRBD1|TRBJ2-7|TRBV5-4|-
TGTGCCAGCAATCCGGGACAGACGGTTTACGAGCAGTACTTC
CASNPGQTVYEQYF
>-|TRBJ2-2|TRBV11-2|-
TGTGCCAGCGGACAACCCACGAGGACCTCGAGGACCGGGGAGCTGTTTTTT
CASGQPTRTSRTGELFF
>TRBD2|TRBJ2-3|TRBV6-4|-
TGTGCCAGCAGTGACTCCAGGAGCGGGGGGGCTACAGATACGCAGTATTTT
CASSDSRSGGATDTQYF
>-|TRBJ1-1|TRBV2|-
TGTGCCAGCAGTGGACTCGCAGGGTGGGCTTTCTTT
CASSGLAGWAFF
>TRBD2|TRBJ2-3|TRBV12-3/TRBV12-4|once
TGTGCCAGCAGTTTTGGGAGGGCAGATACGCAGTATTTT
CASSFGRADTQYF